Presented here are 31 T cell receptor beta chains from one specimen sequenced in a study of T cells in Graves' hyperthyroidism and ophthalmopathy. Amplification of TCR beta CDR3 regions used RNA as the template. The study used the HTBI primer set for a first-round RT-PCR of the TCR CDR3. TCRdb analysed the multiplex PCR reads with MiXCR anew, one entry per CDR3 protein. Of over 250,000 distinct CDR3 sequences in the sample, approximately 21% were seen once. The specimen sequenced was blood. The receptors come from a man younger than 40 with Graves' ophthalmopathy.

The table lists this clonotype with a few counts. The rearrangement links TRBV27 to TRBJ2-4; possibly TRBD1 for D (6 bases). Deletions cut 6 bases from V and 12 bases from J, with 21 bases between. This CDR3 spans 14 amino acids. Germline CDR1 reads MNHEY; CDR2 reads SMNVEV (reference sequence). CDR3 nucleotides: TGTGCCAGCAGGGTGAGGGGACACCTCCTTACTCAGTACTTC. Residues: CASRVRGHLLTQYF.

At least ten counts were recorded for this clonotype. The rearrangement joins TRBV10-2 to TRBJ1-1, with D hard to call. V lost 6 bases to trimming and J lost 3 bases, with 8 bases between them. CDR1 and CDR2 (germline): WSHSY, SAAADI. This CDR3 has 12 residues. CDR3 nucleotides: TGCGCCAGCAGGACCCCCTACACTGAAGCTTTCTTT. Encoded protein: CASRTPYTEAFF.

Only a few counts were recorded for this clonotype. The chain is built from TRBV28 and TRBJ1-1; no reliable D call. There are 12 residues in the CDR3. Trimming removed 4 bases from V and 1 base from J, with 4 bases in between. Germline V gives CDR1 MDHEN, CDR2 SYDVKM. For the CDR3, the DNA is TGTGCCAGCAGTTCAGCGAACACTGAAGCTTTCTTT. Its protein is CASSSANTEAFF.

Ten or more counts support this clonotype. V usage is TRBV3-1 and J usage is TRBJ2-5; 7 bases fit TRBD2. V lost 0 bases to trimming and J lost 1 base; unmatched junction nucleotides: 5. Germline loops: CDR1 LGHDT, CDR2 YNNKEL (reference sequence). The CDR3 spans 16 residues. Written as DNA, the CDR3 is TGTGCCAGCAGCCAAGAAGCCGGGAGGAGCCAAGAGACCCAGTACTTC. It codes for CASSQEAGRSQETQYF.

The rearrangement joins TRBV28 to TRBJ1-2, with 10 bases identical to TRBD1. The CDR3 consists of 13 residues. Losses at the gene ends were 8 bases for V and 9 bases for J; bases not matched to a gene: 9. The germline V gene encodes CDR1 MDHEN and CDR2 SYDVKM. CDR3 coding DNA: TGTGCCAGCGACCCCGGGACAGGGGTTCGCTACACCTTC. Amino acid sequence: CASDPGTGVRYTF.

This clonotype has more than one count but fewer than ten. The rearrangement joins TRBV7-8 to TRBJ2-7; 10 nucleotides line up with TRBD2. The length of the CDR3 is 16 residues. V was pared by 5 bases and J by 0 bases, with 7 bases of the junction left unmatched. CDR1 is SGHVS, CDR2 FQNEAQ, per germline. CDR3 bases: TGTGCCAGCAGCGCAAGAGCGGGAGGGCCCTCCTACGAGCAGTACTTC. Translating gives CASSARAGGPSYEQYF. Full variable domain (outside the CDR3, taken from reference TRBV7-8 and TRBJ2-7): GAGVSQSPRYKVAKRGQDVALRCDPISGHVSLFWYQQALGQGPEFLTYFQNEAQLDKSGLPSDRFFAERPEGSVSTLKIQRTQQEDSAVYLCASSARAGGPSYEQYFGPGTRLTVT.

This clonotype was detected a few times. The rearrangement uses TRBV7-9 and TRBJ1-6, with 8 positions matching TRBD1. The CDR3 has 15 residues. J was trimmed by 10 bases and V by 5 bases; bases with no gene match: 10. CDR1 is SEHNR and CDR2 is FQNEAQ in the germline V gene (reference sequence). The CDR3 sequence: CASSPSEDRDSPLHF. CDR3 bases: TGTGCCAGCAGCCCCTCAGAGGACAGGGACTCACCCCTCCACTTT.

This rearrangement joins TRBV7-3 to TRBJ2-5; a possible D gene is TRBD2 (6 bases). Per germline, CDR1 SGHTA and CDR2 FQGTGA. The V gene lost 3 bases and the J gene lost 0 bases, with 8 bases spanning the gap. CDR3 length: 14 amino acids. DNA for the CDR3: TGTGCCAGCAGCTTTACTAGCTACCAAGAGACCCAGTACTTC. Its protein product is CASSFTSYQETQYF.

CDR3 coding DNA: TGTGCCAGCAGACTGCCAGGACAGTCTGGAAACACCATATATTTT. This sequence encodes CASRLPGQSGNTIYF. The chain links TRBV28 to TRBJ1-3, with D possibly TRBD1 on 6 matching bases. CDR1 and CDR2 from the germline V gene are MDHEN and SYDVKM. The CDR3 contains 15 residues. The germline V and J ends were trimmed by 6 bases and 1 base, with 13 bases remaining between them.

The sample holds a few counts of this clonotype. This sequence joins TRBV11-3 and TRBJ1-4; D is perhaps TRBD1 (5 bases). CDR3 size: 16 residues. With 1 base removed from V and 2 bases from J, the gap between germline ends came to 11 bases. Germline V CDR1 and CDR2: SGHNT, YENEEA. The CDR3 is CASSLGRGLTNEKLFF. The CDR3 nucleotides read TGTGCCAGCAGCTTAGGAAGGGGCCTCACTAATGAAAAACTGTTTTTT.

This clonotype was recorded a few times. The chain recombines TRBV9 with TRBJ1-5; D might be TRBD1 (5 bases). From germline, CDR1 is SGDLS and CDR2 YYNGEE. The V end lost 1 base, the J end lost 3 bases, and 11 bases lay between the germline ends. The CDR3 consists of 15 residues. The CDR3 DNA reads TGTGCCAGCAGCGTATCTGGGGCGGACAATCAGCCCCAGCATTTT. Residues: CASSVSGADNQPQHF.

This clonotype was seen more than once but under ten times. The V call is TRBV7-9, the J call TRBJ2-7, with TRBD1 matching 10 bases. V gave up 7 bases and J gave up 3 bases; unmatched junction bases: 3. CDR1 SEHNR and CDR2 FQNEAQ come from the germline V gene (reference sequence). The CDR3 runs 13 residues. The DNA for the CDR3 is TGTGCCAGCATCCGGACAGGGGGCTACGAGCAGTACTTC. Residues: CASIRTGGYEQYF.

This clonotype appeared many times. The V gene is TRBV30, the J gene TRBJ1-1; unclear D gene. V was trimmed by 3 bases and J by 6 bases, leaving 20 bases between them. CDR3 length: 15 amino acids. Germline V gives CDR1 GTSNPN, CDR2 SVGIG (reference sequence). The CDR3 nucleotides are TGTGCCTGGAGGGTAGGGTCAGGATTTTTTGCTGAAGCTTTCTTT. Amino acid sequence: CAWRVGSGFFAEAFF.

This clonotype was detected only a few times. As DNA, the CDR3 is TGTGCCAGCAGTTACGGGACATGGAGTGAAGCTTTCTTT. Residues: CASSYGTWSEAFF. This chain joins TRBV6-5 and TRBJ1-1; weak D call: TRBD1 (6 bases). This CDR3 has 13 amino acids. V lost 2 bases and J lost 7, with 11 bases in between. Germline values: CDR1 MNHEY, CDR2 SVGAGI.

The rearrangement joins TRBV11-3 to TRBJ2-7; D is possibly TRBD2 (6 bases). Trimming stripped 1 base from V and 6 bases from J, with 13 bases between. Germline V CDR1 and CDR2: SGHNT, YENEEA. The CDR3 extends over 14 amino acids. CDR3 loop: CASSLVLRDREQYF. For the CDR3, the DNA is TGTGCCAGCAGCTTAGTTTTGCGGGATCGCGAGCAGTACTTC.

This clonotype was counted only a few times. The gene calls are TRBV6-1 and TRBJ2-5; D possibly corresponds to TRBD1 (6 bases). Germline V gene data show CDR1 as MNHNS and CDR2 as SASEGT. The V and J ends lost 6 bases and 1 base respectively, with 12 bases between them. This CDR3 comprises 14 residues. DNA for the CDR3: TGTGCCAGCAGCCCCGGGACACCCCAAGAGACCCAGTACTTC. Its translation is CASSPGTPQETQYF.

In regard to this clonotype: The germline gene is not matched at one end of the junction; a read error may be the cause. The V call is TRBV5-1, the J call TRBJ2-3; 14 bases line up with TRBD2. Germline V gene data show CDR1 as SGHRS and CDR2 as YFSETQ. The CDR3 length is 17 residues. The CDR3 protein is CASRPTSGRAEAYTQYF. The DNA for the CDR3 is TGTGCCAGCAGACCGACTAGCGGGAGGGCCGAGGCTTATACGCAGTATTTT.

This clonotype was recorded a few times. The J gene is TRBJ2-1, the V gene TRBV24-1, with D possibly matching TRBD2 (5 bases). V was clipped by 4 bases and J by 2 bases, with 8 bases between them. The germline V gene has CDR1 KGHDR and CDR2 SFDVKD. This CDR3 is 14 amino acids long. The CDR3: CATSEATTYNEQFF. The DNA of the CDR3 is TGTGCCACCAGTGAGGCGACTACCTACAATGAGCAGTTCTTC.

This clonotype was detected many times. In DNA form, the CDR3 reads TGTGCCAGCAGGAGAGAGGGGGGGGCCACTGAAGCTTTCTTT. As protein: CASRREGGATEAFF. This rearrangement joins TRBV12-3 or TRBV12-4 to TRBJ1-1, with D possibly matching TRBD1 (6 bases). V shed 6 bases and J shed 4 bases, with 15 bases lying between them. The CDR3 consists of 14 residues.

This clonotype showed up just a few times. The chain has TRBV20-1 and TRBJ1-5; D gene uncertain. In germline, CDR1 is DFQATT, CDR2 SNEGSKA (reference sequence). This CDR3 is 15 amino acids long. Trimming took off 0 bases at V and 0 bases at J, with 9 bases between the two ends. Written as DNA, the CDR3 is TGCAGTGCTAGAGATCCGGGGAATAGCAATCAGCCCCAGCATTTT. It encodes CSARDPGNSNQPQHF.

The chain employs TRBV20-1 and TRBJ2-7; no definite D call. Germline CDR1 and CDR2: DFQATT and SNEGSKA (reference sequence). The length of the CDR3 is 15 residues. Trimming took off 5 bases at V and 2 bases at J, with 19 bases between the two ends. Here the CDR3 DNA reads TGCAGTGCTGAGCACTCGGTAGCCGCCACCTACGAGCAGTACTTC. It specifies CSAEHSVAATYEQYF.

V is TRBV3-1 and J is TRBJ2-2, with 11 bases fitting TRBD1. V trimming: 2 bases; J trimming: 8 bases; junction bases outside the gene matches: 7. Germline CDR1 LGHDT, CDR2 YNNKEL (reference sequence). CDR3 length: 16 amino acids. This CDR3 is CASSQRTGGAWGELFF. The DNA of the CDR3 is TGTGCCAGCAGCCAAAGGACAGGGGGCGCTTGGGGGGAGCTGTTTTTT.

This clonotype appeared a few times. The chain carries TRBV2 and TRBJ2-7, with 7 bases fitting TRBD1. Unmatched junction bases numbered 3, after V lost 7 bases and J lost 0 bases. The CDR3 is 13 residues long. CDR1 SNHLY and CDR2 FYNNEI come from the germline V gene. Here the CDR3 DNA reads TGTGCCAGCATCGGGGACAGCTCCTACGAGCAGTACTTC. Translating it yields CASIGDSSYEQYF.

The V call is TRBV9, the J call TRBJ2-3; 10 bases agree with TRBD2. The trim removed 3 bases at V and 1 base at J, leaving 14 bases unmatched. Germline V CDR1 and CDR2: SGDLS, YYNGEE. The CDR3 totals 19 residues. The DNA for the CDR3 is TGTGCCAGCAGCGAGGGGGGGACTCAAGCGGGAGGGCGCACAGATACGCAGTATTTT. Its protein is CASSEGGTQAGGRTDTQYF.

This clonotype was seen at least ten times. The chain recombines TRBV30 with TRBJ1-1, with 9 positions matching TRBD1. Per the germline V gene, CDR1 is GTSNPN and CDR2 is SVGIG (reference sequence). V trimming: 3 bases; J trimming: 5 bases; junction bases outside the gene matches: 4. The length of the CDR3 is 13 residues. The CDR3 spells CAWRQGAATEAFF. The CDR3 DNA follows: TGTGCCTGGAGACAGGGGGCGGCGACTGAAGCTTTCTTT. The full variable domain, rest sourced from reference TRBV30 and TRBJ1-1, is SQTIHQWPATLVQPVGSPLSLECTVEGTSNPNLYWYRQAAGRGLQLLFYSVGIGQISSEVPQNLSASRPQDRQFILSSKKLLLSDSGFYLCAWRQGAATEAFFGQGTRLTVV.

This clonotype was detected ten times or more. This chain connects TRBV7-9 to TRBJ1-5, with 7 positions matching TRBD1. This CDR3 region has 14 residues. Germline values: CDR1 SEHNR, CDR2 FQNEAQ (reference sequence). With 1 base clipped from V and 5 bases from J, the junction kept 2 bases outside the gene matches. This CDR3 reads CASSLGTGDQPQHF. The CDR3 coding sequence is TGTGCCAGCAGCTTAGGGACAGGTGATCAGCCCCAGCATTTT.

This rearrangement joins TRBV18 to TRBJ2-7; no firm D call. This CDR3 comprises 12 residues. Germline V gene lookup returns CDR1 KGHSH and CDR2 LQKENI. Trimming left V 6 bases short and J 3 bases short, with 9 bases between. The DNA for the CDR3 is TGTGCCAGCTCCAACTTAATCTACGAGCAGTACTTC. This encodes CASSNLIYEQYF.

This clonotype was picked up many times. The V and J genes are TRBV10-3 and TRBJ1-5, with D possibly matching TRBD1 (6 bases). The CDR3 totals 15 residues. The V gene lost 3 bases and the J gene lost 2 bases, with 11 bases spanning the gap. Germline values: CDR1 ENHRY, CDR2 SYGVKD. CDR3 sequence (DNA): TGTGCCATCAGTGAACAGGGTTCGGGCAATCAGCCCCAGCATTTT. This encodes CAISEQGSGNQPQHF.

The chain is built from TRBV7-9 and TRBJ1-1; D is uncertain. The germline V gene has CDR1 SEHNR and CDR2 FQNEAQ (reference sequence). The CDR3 totals 11 residues. V lost 11 bases and J 4 bases, leaving 11 bases between the germline ends. CDR3 loop: CAGLASTEAFF. In DNA, the CDR3 is TGTGCCGGCCTTGCGAGCACTGAAGCTTTCTTT.

A remark on this clonotype: A much bigger clone sits one base away, suggesting this may be a read error. The rearrangement joins TRBV29-1 to TRBJ2-5; D perhaps matches TRBD2 (6 bases). Germline assignment: CDR1 SQVTM and CDR2 ANQGSEA. This CDR3 has 13 residues. The CDR3 region has the DNA TGCAGCGTAGAAGACGGGGGAAGAGAGACCCAGTACTTC. It translates to CSVEDGGRETQYF.

V usage is TRBV7-6 and J usage is TRBJ1-2, with D perhaps TRBD1 (5 bases). Germline lookup yields CDR1 SGHVS and CDR2 FNYEAQ. CDR3 length: 15 residues. Trimming cost V 5 bases and J 5 bases, with 18 bases left between them. The CDR3 sequence: CASSPYRTGGYGYTF. The CDR3 nucleotides are TGTGCCAGCAGCCCATACAGGACGGGCGGGTATGGCTACACCTTC.